The clone carrying this T cell receptor (beta chain) was picked up one time. This entry comes from a study of blood T cell repertoires in COVID-19. The length of the CDR3 is 14 residues. Trimming cost V 5 bases and J 3 bases; bases outside gene matches: 3. The V gene's germline CDR1 is SGHDN and CDR2 FVKESK. Measured with immunoSEQ multiplex PCR; TCRdb has only the in-frame clones, and not every one. Of 100,000 to 140,000 clones listed, around nine tenths are singletons. The J gene is TRBJ1-4, the V gene TRBV14; 7 nucleotides match TRBD1. This clonotype originated in a woman aged 25 to 39 with acute or convalescent COVID-19. Sequencing input: peripheral blood. The CDR3, as DNA: TGTGCCAGCAGCGACGGGACAGCTAATGAAAAACTGTTTTTT. As protein: CASSDGTANEKLFF.